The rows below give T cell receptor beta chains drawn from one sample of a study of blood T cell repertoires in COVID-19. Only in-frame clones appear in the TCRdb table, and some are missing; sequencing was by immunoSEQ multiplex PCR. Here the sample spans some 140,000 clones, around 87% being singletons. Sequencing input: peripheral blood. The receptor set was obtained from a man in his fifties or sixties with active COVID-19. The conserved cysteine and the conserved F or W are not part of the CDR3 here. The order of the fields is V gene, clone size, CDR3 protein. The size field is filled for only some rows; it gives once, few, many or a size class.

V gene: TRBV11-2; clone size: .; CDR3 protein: ASSLIGGEAF
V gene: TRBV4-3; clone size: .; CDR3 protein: ASSQVGQFGELF
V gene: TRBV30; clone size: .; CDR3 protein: AWSVAGDYGYT
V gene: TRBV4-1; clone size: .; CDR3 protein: ASSQSRTSGGDTQY
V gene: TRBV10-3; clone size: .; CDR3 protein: AISDASGLGNTIY
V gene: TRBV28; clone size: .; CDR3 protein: ASSGARNYGYT
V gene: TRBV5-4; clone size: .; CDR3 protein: ASSPPRTGSTDTQY
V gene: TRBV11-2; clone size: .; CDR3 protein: ASSRGDRANEKLF
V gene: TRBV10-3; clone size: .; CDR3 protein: AISPRTSGVGDTQY
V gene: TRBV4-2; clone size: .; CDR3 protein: ASSQEQTGGYGYT
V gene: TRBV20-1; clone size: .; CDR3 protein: SASGVQGGEKLF
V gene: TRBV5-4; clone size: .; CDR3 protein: ASSPGTGKDYGYT
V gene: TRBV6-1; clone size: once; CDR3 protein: ASSESRGQPQH
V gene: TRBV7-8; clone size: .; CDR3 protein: ASSHRDRPRADTQY
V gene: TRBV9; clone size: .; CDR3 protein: ASSSGGRTGELF
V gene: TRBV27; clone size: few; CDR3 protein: ASSLWAPQGSYNSPLH
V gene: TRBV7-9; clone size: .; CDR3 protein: ASSLRGGSYNEQF
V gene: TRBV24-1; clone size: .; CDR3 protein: ATSDPKQGDTGELF
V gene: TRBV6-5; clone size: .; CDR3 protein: ASSLISKGTEAF
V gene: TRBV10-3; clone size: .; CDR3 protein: AISEPGLAGPRDTQY
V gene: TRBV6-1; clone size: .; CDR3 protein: ASSESLQGNQPQH
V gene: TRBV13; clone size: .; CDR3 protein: ASSPDRKETQY
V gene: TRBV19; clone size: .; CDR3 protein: ASSINPTAPEAF
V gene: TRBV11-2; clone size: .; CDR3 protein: ASSSQFNEQF
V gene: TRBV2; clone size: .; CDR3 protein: ASSGGLASTGELF
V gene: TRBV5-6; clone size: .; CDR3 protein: ASSWSGIQHNEQF
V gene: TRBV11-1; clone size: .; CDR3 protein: ASSQQSGGSYEQY
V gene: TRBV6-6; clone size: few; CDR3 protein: ASSQNSNQPQH
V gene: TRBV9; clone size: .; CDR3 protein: ASSVGDRNYGYT
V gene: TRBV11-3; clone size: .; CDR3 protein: ASSRMGRPTDTQY
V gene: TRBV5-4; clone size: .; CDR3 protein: ASSPQGGRGDSPLH
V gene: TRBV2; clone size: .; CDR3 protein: ASSFMNTEAF
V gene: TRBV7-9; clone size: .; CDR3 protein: ASSLGIGGTDTQY
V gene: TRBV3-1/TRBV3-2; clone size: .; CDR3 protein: ASSQDKGTGNQPQH
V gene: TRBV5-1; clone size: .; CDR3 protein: ASRQGDFGPKTQY
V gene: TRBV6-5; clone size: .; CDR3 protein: ASSRAGAGRVAF
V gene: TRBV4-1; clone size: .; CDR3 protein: ASSQDGSGGAWGYT
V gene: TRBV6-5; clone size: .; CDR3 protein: ASSNSQVDEQY
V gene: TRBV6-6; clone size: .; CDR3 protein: ATMDILNQPQH
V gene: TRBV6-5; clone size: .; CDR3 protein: ASSYTGYNEQF
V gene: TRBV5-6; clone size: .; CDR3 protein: ASSEETGAFRGELF
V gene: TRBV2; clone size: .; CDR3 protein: ASRNGNEKLF